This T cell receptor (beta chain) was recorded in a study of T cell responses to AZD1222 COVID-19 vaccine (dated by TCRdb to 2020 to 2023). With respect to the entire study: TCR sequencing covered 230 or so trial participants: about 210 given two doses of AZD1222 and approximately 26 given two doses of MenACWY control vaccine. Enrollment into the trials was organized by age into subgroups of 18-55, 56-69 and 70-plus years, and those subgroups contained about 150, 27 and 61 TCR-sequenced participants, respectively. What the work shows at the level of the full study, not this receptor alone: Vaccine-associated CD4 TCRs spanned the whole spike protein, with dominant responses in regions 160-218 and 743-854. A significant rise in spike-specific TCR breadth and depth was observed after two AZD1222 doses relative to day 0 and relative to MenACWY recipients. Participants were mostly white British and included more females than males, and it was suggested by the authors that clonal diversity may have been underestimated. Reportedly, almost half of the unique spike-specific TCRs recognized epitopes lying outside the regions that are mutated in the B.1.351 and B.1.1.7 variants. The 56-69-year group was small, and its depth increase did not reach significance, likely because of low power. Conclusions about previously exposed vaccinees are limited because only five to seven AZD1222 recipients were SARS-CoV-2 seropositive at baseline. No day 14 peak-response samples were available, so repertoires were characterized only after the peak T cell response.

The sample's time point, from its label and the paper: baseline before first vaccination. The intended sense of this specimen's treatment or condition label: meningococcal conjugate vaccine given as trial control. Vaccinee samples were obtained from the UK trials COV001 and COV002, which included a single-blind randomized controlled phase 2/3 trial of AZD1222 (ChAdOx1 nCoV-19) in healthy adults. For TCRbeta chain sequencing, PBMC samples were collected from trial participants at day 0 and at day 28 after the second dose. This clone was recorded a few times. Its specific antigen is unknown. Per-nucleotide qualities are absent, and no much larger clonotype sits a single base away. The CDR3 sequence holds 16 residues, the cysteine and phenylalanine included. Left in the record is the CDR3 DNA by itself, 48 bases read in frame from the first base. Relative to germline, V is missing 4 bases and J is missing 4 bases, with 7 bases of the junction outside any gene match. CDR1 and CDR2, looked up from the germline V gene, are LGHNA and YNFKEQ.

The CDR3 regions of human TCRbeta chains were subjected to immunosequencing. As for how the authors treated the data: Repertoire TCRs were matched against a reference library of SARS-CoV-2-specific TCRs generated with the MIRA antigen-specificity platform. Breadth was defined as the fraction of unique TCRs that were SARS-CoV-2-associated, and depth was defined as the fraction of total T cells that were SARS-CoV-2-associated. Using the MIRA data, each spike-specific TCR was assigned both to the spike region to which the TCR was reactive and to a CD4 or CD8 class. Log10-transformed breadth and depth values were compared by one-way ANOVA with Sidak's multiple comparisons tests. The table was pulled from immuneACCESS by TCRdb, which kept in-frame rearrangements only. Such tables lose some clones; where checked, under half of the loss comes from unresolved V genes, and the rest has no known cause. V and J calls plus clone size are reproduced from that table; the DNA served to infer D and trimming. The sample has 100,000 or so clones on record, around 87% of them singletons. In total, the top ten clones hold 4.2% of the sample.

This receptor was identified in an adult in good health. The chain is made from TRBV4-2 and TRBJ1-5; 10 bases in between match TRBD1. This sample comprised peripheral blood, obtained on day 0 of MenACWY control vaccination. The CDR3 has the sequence CASSLRGTGENQPQHF. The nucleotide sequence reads TGTGCCAGCAGCCTTCGGGGGACAGGGGAAAATCAGCCCCAGCATTTT.